The 6 T cell receptor beta chains listed next were all sequenced from one sample in a study of OX40 agonist ivuxolimab in advanced cancers. Measured with immunoSEQ multiplex PCR; TCRdb has only the in-frame clones, and not every one. The top ten clones hold about an eighth of a sample with more than 70,000 clones, about 91% of them seen once. Here the sequenced sample was CD4+ or CD8+ T cells sorted from blood, taken in a trial of the OX40 agonist ivuxolimab. These receptors all come from an adult with an advanced solid tumor such as melanoma, head and neck, liver or kidney cancer.

The V call is TRBV4-1, the J call TRBJ2-3; D perhaps matches TRBD2 (5 bases). V was shortened by 4 bases and J by 2 bases, with 10 bases between the two germline ends. The CDR3 spans 14 residues. The V gene's germline CDR1 is MGHRA and CDR2 YSYEKL. The CDR3 DNA reads as TGCGCCAGCAGCCCGGAGCGGTACACAGATACGCAGTATTTT. Amino acids: CASSPERYTDTQYF.

The V gene is TRBV28, the J gene TRBJ1-1; D is perhaps TRBD1 (5 bases). Trimming stripped 7 bases from V and 5 bases from J, with 14 bases between. The CDR3 is 13 residues long. Germline loops: CDR1 MDHEN, CDR2 SYDVKM. The CDR3 sequence: CASIRQGGTEAFF. The CDR3 DNA reads as TGTGCCAGCATCCGCCAGGGAGGAACTGAAGCTTTCTTT.

The J gene is TRBJ2-1, the V gene TRBV29-1; unclear D gene. The V gene lost 4 bases and the J gene lost 2 bases, with 12 bases spanning the gap. In germline, CDR1 is SQVTM, CDR2 ANQGSEA. The CDR3 loop spans 14 amino acids. In DNA form, the CDR3 reads TGCAGCGTTGTCGCGGACGAGCCCTACAATGAGCAGTTCTTC. It codes for CSVVADEPYNEQFF.

On this clone itself: Compared with germline, one end of the junction differs, possibly owing to a read error. V is TRBV18 and J is TRBJ2-3; weak D call: TRBD1 (7 bases). The CDR3 has 15 residues. Germline V gives CDR1 KGHSH, CDR2 LQKENI. Here the CDR3 DNA reads TGTGCCAGCTCACCCCCCCGTGGAGGGACAGATGCGCAGTATTTT. Its protein product is CASSPPRGGTDAQYF.

The V gene is TRBV5-5, the J gene TRBJ2-7, with 7 bases aligning to TRBD1. This CDR3 is 14 amino acids long. With 0 bases clipped from V and 4 bases from J, the junction kept 4 bases outside the gene matches. Germline lookup yields CDR1 SGHKS and CDR2 YYEKEE (reference sequence). Written as DNA, the CDR3 is TGTGCCAGCAGCTTGGGTATCAGGGGGTACGAGCAGTACTTC. This encodes CASSLGIRGYEQYF.

CDR3 DNA sequence: TGTGCCAGCAGCCGAGGGGGGGGAGGTGCAGATACGCAGTATTTT. This translates into CASSRGGGGADTQYF. The V gene is TRBV11-2, the J gene TRBJ2-3; the D gene is possibly TRBD2 (7 bases). This CDR3 contains 15 residues. CDR1 SGHAT and CDR2 FQNNGV come from the germline V gene. The ends were cut back, 5 bases at V and 4 bases at J, with 16 bases in the middle. Using reference TRBV11-2 and TRBJ2-3 for the parts outside the CDR3, the full variable domain is EAGVAQSPRYKIIEKRQSVAFWCNPISGHATLYWYQQILGQGPKLLIQFQNNGVVDDSQLPKDRFSAERLKGVDSTLKIQPAKLEDSAVYLCASSRGGGGADTQYFGPGTRLTVL.